This T cell receptor beta chain derives from a study of T-cell reconstitution after alpha-beta-depleted transplantation in children. The TCRbeta library incorporated unique molecular identifiers. TCRdb redid the calling of the PCR reads with MiXCR, one entry per CDR3 protein. The sample carries about 490,000 distinct CDR3 sequences, about 10% recorded once. This clonotype has a count of ten or more. Its specificity is not known. Findings and limits, study-wide: Reportedly, alpha-beta T cells present about two months post-transplant originated from several hundred expanded clones of graft origin. At one year after transplant, newly produced T cells mostly accounted for T-cell counts and diversity.

V was cut by 3 bases and J by 7 bases, with 12 bases left in between. Germline CDR1 is LGHDT and CDR2 is YNNKEL (reference sequence). This CDR3 is 14 amino acids long. The receptor's source is a child under 10 years old with inherited bone marrow failure, due to receive a stem cell transplant. Sample: PBMCs, taken before TCRalphabeta/CD19-depleted stem cell transplant. J is TRBJ2-2 and V is TRBV3-1; D unclear. The CDR3 is CASSQRRSHGELFF. The CDR3 DNA reads TGTGCCAGCAGCCAGCGGCGGTCTCACGGGGAGCTGTTTTTT.